This T cell receptor beta chain is from a study of T cell responses to AZD1222 COVID-19 vaccine. The protocol was immunoSEQ multiplex PCR, while the TCRdb copy is restricted to in-frame clones and leaves out a portion. The table shows about 120,000 clones, with roughly 86% occurring only once. V shed 7 bases and J 5 bases; nucleotides not matched to a gene: 10. Germline V lookup: CDR1 KGHSH, CDR2 LQKENI. This CDR3 spans 15 amino acids. The gene calls are TRBV18 and TRBJ2-5; 10 bases match TRBD1. The receptor was isolated from an adult who received the AZD1222 COVID-19 vaccine. This specimen consisted of peripheral blood, obtained 28 days after the second AZD1222 dose. CDR3 sequence (DNA): TGTGCCAGCTTCACCAGCGGGACAGGGGTGGAGACCCAGTACTTC. This encodes CASFTSGTGVETQYF. Full variable domain (rest looked up from reference TRBV18 and TRBJ2-5): NAGVMQNPRHLVRRRGQEARLRCSPMKGHSHVYWYRQLPEEGLKFMVYLQKENIIDESGMPKERFSAEFPKEGPSILRIQQVVRGDSAAYFCASFTSGTGVETQYFGPGTRLLVL.